These 27 T cell receptor beta chains originate from one sample sequenced in a study of OX40 agonist ivuxolimab in advanced cancers. Assay: immunoSEQ multiplex PCR; the TCRdb copy retains only in-frame clones and omits some. The table lists around 76,000 clones, around 85% of them singletons, with under 0.75% in the top ten. Sequencing was performed on CD4+ or CD8+ T cells sorted from blood, taken in a trial of the OX40 agonist ivuxolimab. All receptors come from an adult with an advanced solid tumor such as melanoma, head and neck, liver or kidney cancer.

The V and J genes are TRBV19 and TRBJ1-2; D ambiguous. Trimming took 3 bases from V and 2 from J, leaving 13 bases between them. Germline V gene sequence: CDR1 LNHDA, CDR2 SQIVND (reference sequence). The CDR3 loop spans 15 amino acids. In DNA form, the CDR3 reads TGTGCCAGTAGTATTGGGAACAGTCCCAACTATGGCTACACCTTC. This sequence encodes CASSIGNSPNYGYTF.

This sequence joins TRBV6-6 and TRBJ2-5; 9 positions agree with TRBD2. This CDR3 region has 14 residues. Germline CDR1 reads MNHNY; CDR2 reads SVGAGI (reference sequence). Trimming at V came to 7 bases and at J to 3 bases, leaving 6 bases not matched to a gene. Here the CDR3 reads CASTAPSGKETQYF. For the CDR3, the DNA is TGTGCCAGCACAGCCCCTAGCGGGAAAGAGACCCAGTACTTC.

V usage is TRBV6-5 and J usage is TRBJ2-7; D not resolved. CDR3 length: 13 residues. Germline V gene lookup returns CDR1 MNHEY and CDR2 SVGAGI. V was pared by 6 bases and J by 3 bases, with 12 bases between. The CDR3 loop reads CASSPLGFYEQYF. In DNA, the CDR3 is TGTGCCAGCAGCCCCCTGGGGTTCTACGAGCAGTACTTC.

In DNA form, the CDR3 reads TGCGCCAGCAGCCTGAATAACAGGGTTTCCTACAATGAGCAGTTCTTC. Translation: CASSLNNRVSYNEQFF. The V and J genes are TRBV5-1 and TRBJ2-1; possible D gene TRBD1, 6 bases. V lost 4 bases and J 1 base, leaving 15 bases between the germline ends. This CDR3 region has 16 residues. CDR1 and CDR2 from the germline V gene are SGHRS and YFSETQ.

Worth noting for this clone: It is unclear where the CDR3 begins or ends on the DNA, so no DNA is shown, and the CDR3 is as TCRdb lists it. The chain joins TRBV7-8 to TRBJ2-7; the table's D call TRBD1 went unverified against the DNA. The CDR3 has 13 residues if both end residues are counted. Germline V lookup: CDR1 SGHVS, CDR2 FQNEAQ. This CDR3 reads CASSLVGEGTGAF.

V usage is TRBV29-1 and J usage is TRBJ1-1, with a possible D match to TRBD1 (5 bases). Trimming removed 4 bases at V and 7 bases at J, with 10 bases between. Germline lookup yields CDR1 SQVTM and CDR2 ANQGSEA. The CDR3 sequence is 11 residues long. The CDR3 nucleotides read TGCAGCGTTGGTCGGGGGGTTGAAGCTTTCTTT. Translated, it gives CSVGRGVEAFF.

The chain joins TRBV5-1 to TRBJ1-2, with unresolved D. This CDR3 spans 16 amino acids. Germline CDR1 SGHRS, CDR2 YFSETQ. V dropped 0 bases and J dropped 4 bases, with 16 bases sitting between them. The chain's CDR3 is CASSLEYGVGVYGYTF. CDR3 sequence (DNA): TGCGCCAGCAGCTTGGAGTACGGTGTAGGAGTCTATGGCTACACCTTC.

The rearrangement uses TRBV11-2 and TRBJ2-1, with D unresolved. V dropped 4 bases and J dropped 6 bases, with 10 bases sitting between them. Germline CDR1 SGHAT, CDR2 FQNNGV. This CDR3 contains 13 residues. The CDR3 loop reads CASSSPGFNEQFF. CDR3 in DNA: TGTGCCAGCAGCTCCCCTGGTTTCAATGAGCAGTTCTTC.

In nucleotides, the CDR3 is TGTGCCAGCTCACCAGTGGGACAGGGAGAGACCCAGTACTTC. Its protein is CASSPVGQGETQYF. The chain combines TRBV18 with TRBJ2-5; 9 nucleotides match TRBD1. Germline CDR1 and CDR2: KGHSH and LQKENI. The CDR3 has 14 amino acids. Losses at the gene ends were 2 bases for V and 4 bases for J; bases not matched to a gene: 2.

This chain connects TRBV11-3 to TRBJ1-1, with TRBD1 matching over 8 bases. The CDR3 runs 13 residues. The germline V gene has CDR1 SGHNT and CDR2 YENEEA. With 5 bases clipped from V and 9 bases from J, the junction kept 8 bases outside the gene matches. The CDR3 nucleotides are TGTGCCAGCAGCCGGAACGACAGGGGCAAAGCTTTCTTT. Residues: CASSRNDRGKAFF. The variable domain in full, with the rest retrieved from reference TRBV11-3 and TRBJ1-1, is EAGVVQSPRYKIIEKKQPVAFWCNPISGHNTLYWYLQNLGQGPELLIRYENEEAVDDSQLPKDRFSAERLKGVDSTLKIQPAELGDSAVYLCASSRNDRGKAFFGQGTRLTVV.

The chain combines TRBV18 with TRBJ1-4, with D uncertain. V was cut by 3 bases and J by 7 bases, with 9 bases left in between. In germline, CDR1 is KGHSH, CDR2 LQKENI. The CDR3 extends over 13 amino acids. CDR3 DNA sequence: TGTGCCAGCTCACCGGCTCCCCGTGAAAAACTGTTTTTT. It encodes CASSPAPREKLFF.

The V gene is TRBV5-1, the J gene TRBJ2-3; 9 nucleotides line up with TRBD1. Losses at the gene ends were 2 bases for V and 4 bases for J; bases not matched to a gene: 8. This CDR3 region has 16 residues. Germline V CDR1 and CDR2: SGHRS, YFSETQ. The CDR3 loop reads CASSLRSGTGSDTQYF. The DNA for the CDR3 is TGCGCCAGCAGCTTAAGATCCGGGACAGGGTCAGATACGCAGTATTTT. Full variable domain (rest looked up from reference TRBV5-1 and TRBJ2-3): KAGVTQTPRYLIKTRGQQVTLSCSPISGHRSVSWYQQTPGQGLQFLFEYFSETQRNKGNFPGRFSGRQFSNSRSEMNVSTLELGDSALYLCASSLRSGTGSDTQYFGPGTRLTVL.

This clone was seen once. The rearrangement uses TRBV7-9 and TRBJ1-3; 7 nucleotides agree with TRBD1. J gave up 5 bases and V 5 bases, and 9 bases lay outside the gene matches. The CDR3 sequence is 15 residues long. Per germline, CDR1 SEHNR and CDR2 FQNEAQ (reference sequence). In nucleotides, the CDR3 is TGTGCCAGCAGCCCAATTGCAGGGGGAAGAAACACCATATATTTT. Translation gives CASSPIAGGRNTIYF.

The chain combines TRBV30 with TRBJ2-3, with a weak D call TRBD1 (5 bases). V was cut by 4 bases and J by 1 base, with 12 bases left in between. Germline CDR1 is GTSNPN and CDR2 is SVGIG (reference sequence). The CDR3 is 14 residues long. The CDR3 protein is CAWNLGLGTDTQYF. The CDR3 coding sequence is TGTGCCTGGAATTTGGGGCTTGGCACAGATACGCAGTATTTT.

The J gene is TRBJ1-5, the V gene TRBV2; possibly TRBD1 for D (5 bases). In germline, CDR1 is SNHLY, CDR2 FYNNEI. V lost 8 bases to trimming and J lost 5 bases, with 16 bases between them. The CDR3 covers 14 residues. CDR3 sequence reads: CASEYQGVDQPQHF. In DNA form, the CDR3 reads TGTGCCAGCGAATATCAGGGTGTGGATCAGCCCCAGCATTTT.

The chain is built from TRBV4-1 and TRBJ1-1; D remains unclear. Trimming pared 8 bases from V and 8 bases from J, leaving 12 bases between. From germline, CDR1 is MGHRA and CDR2 YSYEKL. The CDR3 spans 11 residues. This chain's CDR3 is CASARSDEAFF. Written as DNA, the CDR3 is TGCGCCAGCGCCCGCTCAGACGAAGCTTTCTTT.

The rearrangement links TRBV29-1 to TRBJ1-2, with 7 bases identical to TRBD1. This CDR3 has 14 residues. The junction had 6 bases not matched to a gene; V was cut back by 5 bases and J by 0 bases. Germline values: CDR1 SQVTM, CDR2 ANQGSEA. This chain's CDR3 is CSVYQTGTNYGYTF. In DNA form, the CDR3 reads TGCAGCGTTTACCAGACAGGGACTAACTATGGCTACACCTTC.

V usage is TRBV6-1 and J usage is TRBJ2-7; a weak D match, TRBD2 (5 bases). This CDR3 region has 14 residues. Germline V lookup: CDR1 MNHNS, CDR2 SASEGT. The V and J ends lost 6 bases and 7 bases respectively, with 19 bases between them. The chain's CDR3 is CASRDSGSSGEQYF. CDR3 sequence (DNA): TGTGCCAGCAGGGATTCGGGATCGTCCGGAGAGCAGTACTTC.

The chain employs TRBV13 and TRBJ1-1; perhaps TRBD1 as D (5 bases). Trimming took 5 bases from V and 2 from J, leaving 12 bases between them. CDR3 length: 14 residues. The V gene's germline CDR1 is PRHDT and CDR2 FYEKMQ (reference sequence). The CDR3 nucleotides are TGTGCCAGCAGCCCTTCCGGGGGAAACACTGAAGCTTTCTTT. Translated, it gives CASSPSGGNTEAFF.

The rearrangement joins TRBV7-8 to TRBJ1-2; D may be TRBD1 (6 bases). CDR1 and CDR2 (germline): SGHVS, FQNEAQ. Trimming cost V 6 bases and J 5 bases, with 13 bases left between them. This CDR3 has 13 amino acids. In nucleotides, the CDR3 is TGTGCCAGCAGTCCACAGGGACCTTATGGCTACACCTTC. Its protein product is CASSPQGPYGYTF.

V usage is TRBV7-6 and J usage is TRBJ1-3; TRBD1 is a possible D gene (6 bases). This CDR3 has 17 amino acids. Germline V CDR1 and CDR2: SGHVS, FNYEAQ. V lost 2 bases and J lost 0, with 14 bases in between. CDR3 residues: CASSLQPRTVSGNTIYF. DNA of the CDR3: TGTGCCAGCAGCTTACAGCCAAGGACAGTCTCTGGAAACACCATATATTTT.

The sample holds one count of this clone. The chain joins TRBV5-4 to TRBJ2-3; D ambiguous. The CDR3 is made up of 14 amino acids. Germline V CDR1 and CDR2: SGHNT, YYREEE (reference sequence). V was pared by 1 base and J by 1 base, with 7 bases between. In DNA, the CDR3 is TGTGCCAGCAGCTTGAAACGGGGCACAGATACGCAGTATTTT. This translates into CASSLKRGTDTQYF.

This clone was seen only once. The J gene is TRBJ1-2, the V gene TRBV6-1; D possibly corresponds to TRBD1 (5 bases). With 4 bases removed from V and 1 base from J, the gap between germline ends came to 16 bases. This CDR3 is 16 amino acids long. Germline V gene sequence: CDR1 MNHNS, CDR2 SASEGT. As DNA, the CDR3 is TGTGCCAGCAGTGTTTTACAGGTGACCCATAACTATGGCTACACCTTC. Its protein product is CASSVLQVTHNYGYTF.

The gene calls are TRBV5-1 and TRBJ1-2; unclear D gene. CDR1 is SGHRS, CDR2 YFSETQ, per germline. V lost 0 bases and J lost 3, with 6 bases in between. This CDR3 contains 13 residues. The CDR3 sequence is CASSLAGDYGYTF. CDR3 nucleotides: TGCGCCAGCAGCTTGGCCGGGGACTATGGCTACACCTTC.

This sequence joins TRBV11-1 and TRBJ2-1; D is ambiguous. The CDR3 length is 13 residues. V was clipped by 3 bases and J by 8 bases, with 11 bases between them. Looked up from germline, CDR1 is SGHAT and CDR2 is FQDESV (reference sequence). CDR3: CASSFAPGDEQFF. The CDR3 bases are TGTGCCAGCAGCTTCGCCCCCGGCGATGAGCAGTTCTTC. Full variable domain (rest looked up from reference TRBV11-1 and TRBJ2-1): EAEVAQSPRYKITEKSQAVAFWCDPISGHATLYWYRQILGQGPELLVQFQDESVVDDSQLPKDRFSAERLKGVDSTLKIQPAELGDSAMYLCASSFAPGDEQFFGPGTRLTVL.

This clone was counted once. The chain has TRBV7-8 and TRBJ1-6; a possible D gene is TRBD1 (5 bases). In germline, CDR1 is SGHVS, CDR2 FQNEAQ. This CDR3 has 13 residues. V was clipped by 6 bases and J by 8 bases, with 11 bases between them. CDR3 nucleotides: TGTGCCAGCAGATCAGGGTTTGATTCACCCCTCCACTTT. This sequence encodes CASRSGFDSPLHF.

CDR3 residues: CASPIGGEPQHF. The CDR3 nucleotides read TGTGCCAGCCCAATCGGGGGGGAACCCCAGCATTTT. The chain has TRBV21-1 and TRBJ1-5. TRBV21-1 is reported as a pseudogene. The CDR3 length is 12 residues.